Listed below are T cell receptor beta chains from one sample, sequenced in a study of shared clonotypes between healthy human individuals. Assay used: immunoSEQ multiplex PCR; TCRdb lists only in-frame clones, some missing. The sample has a few million clones, around 93% seen once. Sequenced material: naive CD8+ T cells from PBMCs. The receptors were sampled from a young man in good health. Some clones in this sample may be carry-over from other donors' samples. The CDR3 runs from the conserved cysteine through the conserved F or W. The order of the fields is V gene, CDR3 protein.

>TRBV7-9
CASILSGTPILETQYF
>TRBV9
CASSLDSREKLFF
>TRBV7-9
CASSPTRGASNYEQYF
>TRBV7-2
CASSWEGFQPQHF
>TRBV21-1
CASSKLISEPRGETQYF
>TRBV9
CASSEGREQYF
>TRBV7-9
CASRGGTEAFF
>TRBV13
CASSPERESYEQYF
>TRBV7-6
CASSLALHRGDEQFF
>TRBV5-1
CASSVSFQNEQFF
>TRBV9
CASSAQAVNQPQHF
>TRBV14
CASSKRTAMNTEAFF
>TRBV4-3
CASSQDRDSLNEQFF
>TRBV6-1
CASSDRYDYEQYF
>TRBV7-9
CASSSPTGAITDTQYF
>TRBV4-2
CASSQLWSSSAQETQYF